This section outlines one T cell receptor beta chain sequence together with its context. The data are from a study of CXCR3-negative and CXCR3-positive naive CD8 T cells. The libraries of TRB cDNA were constructed through 5' RACE using UMI labels. Following a re-call of the 5' RACE reads, TCRdb has one entry per CDR3 protein and lacks DNA. This sample's clone table lists around 140,000 distinct CDR3 sequences. Sequencing input: naive CXCR3- CD8+ T cells from blood. Stated subset: CD45RO-CCR7+CD27+CD95- naive CD8+ T cells lacking CXCR3 (TNR3-). This receptor was obtained from a human donor in good health. Some clones in this sample may be carry-over from other donors' samples.

The CDR3 loop is CASTPGMSGRIHEQFF. The chain carries TRBV28 and TRBJ2-1; TCRdb proposes TRBD2, but this gene call is untestable without DNA. The germline V gene has CDR1 MDHEN and CDR2 SYDVKM. CDR3 length: 16 residues.